Listed here is a single T cell receptor beta chain. CDR3 length: 18 amino acids. From germline, CDR1 is LNHDA and CDR2 SQIVND (reference sequence). The J segment lost 4 bases and the V segment lost 8 bases, leaving 18 bases of the junction unmatched. The source of the sample is a study of blood T cell repertoires in COVID-19. As for the study in general: The United States, Italy and Spain were the sources of the acute and convalescent COVID-19 samples. In each case, the material was cDNA or gDNA derived from T cells, B-cell-depleted T cells, or PBMCs.

TCRdb's table, derived via immunoSEQ multiplex PCR, lists solely in-frame clones and lacks some. The data show about 240,000 clones, with roughly 79% seen just once and 7.5% held by the top ten. The TCR comes from a woman aged 80 or over with COVID-19, enrolled during active disease. Sequencing was performed on peripheral blood. The chain recombines TRBV19 with TRBJ1-2, with TRBD1 matching over 11 bases. The CDR3 DNA is TGTGCCAGTTCCCCATCTCGTGGACAGGGGGCCAGTGGCTATGGCTACACCTTC. This encodes CASSPSRGQGASGYGYTF. The full variable domain, its missing parts supplied by reference TRBV19 and TRBJ1-2, is DGGITQSPKYLFRKEGQNVTLSCEQNLNHDAMYWYRQDPGQGLRLIYYSQIVNDFQKGDIAEGYSVSREKKESFPLTVTSAQKNPTAFYLCASSPSRGQGASGYGYTFGSGTRLTVV.